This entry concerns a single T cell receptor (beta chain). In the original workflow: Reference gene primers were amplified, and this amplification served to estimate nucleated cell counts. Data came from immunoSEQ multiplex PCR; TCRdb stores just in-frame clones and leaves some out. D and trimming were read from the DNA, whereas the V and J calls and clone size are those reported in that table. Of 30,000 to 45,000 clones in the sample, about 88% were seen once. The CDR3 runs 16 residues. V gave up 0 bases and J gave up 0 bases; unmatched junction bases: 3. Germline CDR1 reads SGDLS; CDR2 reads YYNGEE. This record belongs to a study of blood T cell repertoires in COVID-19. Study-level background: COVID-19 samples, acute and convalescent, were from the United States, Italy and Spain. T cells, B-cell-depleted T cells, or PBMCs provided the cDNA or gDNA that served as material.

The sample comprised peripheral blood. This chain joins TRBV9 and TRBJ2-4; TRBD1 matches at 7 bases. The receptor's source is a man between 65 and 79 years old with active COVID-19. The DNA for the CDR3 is TGTGCCAGCAGCGTAGCTGCAGGGGGAGCCAAAAACATTCAGTACTTC. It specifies CASSVAAGGAKNIQYF. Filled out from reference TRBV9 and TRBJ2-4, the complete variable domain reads DSGVTQTPKHLITATGQRVTLRCSPRSGDLSVYWYQQSLDQGLQFLIQYYNGEERAKGNILERFSAQQFPDLHSELNLSSLELGDSALYFCASSVAAGGAKNIQYFGAGTRLSVL.